The 19 T cell receptor beta chains given below trace back to one sample, sequenced in a study of immune evolution from preneoplasia to lung adenocarcinoma. Using immunoSEQ multiplex PCR, the repertoire was profiled, and TCRdb retains in-frame clones only, with some absent. Among 13,000 or so clones listed, over 65% were seen once. The material sequenced was FFPE tissue from an adenomatous hyperplasia lung lesion. Subset reported: atypical adenomatous hyperplasia (AAH), lung preneoplasia. The receptors were sampled from a person aged 50-75 years with lung adenocarcinoma.

The rearrangement links TRBV5-1 to TRBJ1-1, with D uncertain. The CDR3 is made up of 16 amino acids. V was clipped by 4 bases and J by 1 base, with 17 bases between them. Germline CDR1 is SGHRS and CDR2 is YFSETQ. CDR3 amino acids: CASSRPVTGRNTEAFF. The DNA for the CDR3 is TGCGCCAGCAGCCGGCCCGTTACTGGTAGGAACACTGAAGCTTTCTTT. The variable domain in full, completed from reference TRBV5-1 and TRBJ1-1, reads KAGVTQTPRYLIKTRGQQVTLSCSPISGHRSVSWYQQTPGQGLQFLFEYFSETQRNKGNFPGRFSGRQFSNSRSEMNVSTLELGDSALYLCASSRPVTGRNTEAFFGQGTRLTVV.

This clone was seen a handful of times. The J gene is TRBJ2-7, the V gene TRBV2; weak D call: TRBD2 (6 bases). Germline CDR1 reads SNHLY; CDR2 reads FYNNEI. The CDR3 has 9 residues. CDR3 sequence reads: CASGYSGWV. Written as DNA, the CDR3 is TGTGCCAGCGGGTATAGCGGATGGGTC.

This chain uses TRBV19 with TRBJ2-7, with a weak D call TRBD1 (6 bases). Germline V gene sequence: CDR1 LNHDA, CDR2 SQIVND (reference sequence). V was pared by 4 bases and J by 1 base, with 8 bases between. The CDR3 is 13 residues long. The DNA of the CDR3 is TGTGCCAGTAGTACAGGGGTATCCTACGAGCAGTACTTC. Translation gives CASSTGVSYEQYF. Complete variable domain (other parts from reference TRBV19 and TRBJ2-7): DGGITQSPKYLFRKEGQNVTLSCEQNLNHDAMYWYRQDPGQGLRLIYYSQIVNDFQKGDIAEGYSVSREKKESFPLTVTSAQKNPTAFYLCASSTGVSYEQYFGPGTRLTVT.

This chain connects TRBV6-6 to TRBJ1-1, with D possibly matching TRBD1 (5 bases). Trimming left V 6 bases short and J 3 bases short, with 8 bases between. The V gene's germline CDR1 is MNHNY and CDR2 SVGAGI (reference sequence). The length of the CDR3 is 12 residues. The CDR3 loop is CASSPGYTEAFF. CDR3 DNA: TGTGCCAGCAGCCCAGGGTACACTGAAGCTTTCTTT.

The rearrangement joins TRBV18 to TRBJ2-3; the D gene is possibly TRBD1 (5 bases). CDR3 size: 14 residues. Germline-derived CDR1 and CDR2 are KGHSH and LQKENI. Trimming shortened V by 6 bases and J by 1 base, and 11 bases separated the two germline ends. The CDR3 bases are TGTGCCAGCTCGCCCCAACAGGGCACAGATACGCAGTATTTT. It is translated as CASSPQQGTDTQYF.

The chain employs TRBV6-1 and TRBJ1-5; D is unclear. From germline, CDR1 is MNHNS and CDR2 SASEGT. The CDR3 loop spans 20 amino acids. The V end lost 2 bases, the J end lost 4 bases, and 27 bases lay between the germline ends. The chain's CDR3 is CASSEFLLGRGSGSNQPQHF. The CDR3 DNA sequence: TGTGCCAGCAGTGAATTCCTACTTGGGAGAGGGTCGGGCTCTAATCAGCCCCAGCATTTT.

The chain carries TRBV29-1 and TRBJ2-7, with 7 bases identical to TRBD1. The CDR3 length is 12 residues. CDR1 is SQVTM, CDR2 ANQGSEA, per germline. V shed 7 bases and J 0 bases; nucleotides not matched to a gene: 3. The CDR3 is CSGGTDSYEQYF. The CDR3 DNA reads TGCAGCGGGGGGACAGACTCCTACGAGCAGTACTTC.

The J gene is TRBJ2-5, the V gene TRBV20-1; D uncertain. The assigned J gene may be wrong: the sequence end matches TRBJ2-7 better. CDR1 is DFQATT and CDR2 is SNEGSKA in the germline V gene (reference sequence). This CDR3 region has 11 residues. The CDR3 region is CSARENYEQYF. The CDR3 DNA reads as TGCAGTGCTAGAGAAAACTACGAGCAGTACTTC.

V usage is TRBV12-5 and J usage is TRBJ2-7, with D uncertain. The germline gives CDR1 LGHNT, CDR2 FRNRAP. There are 10 residues in the CDR3. Trimming removed 5 bases at V and 3 bases at J, with 2 bases between. CDR3 in DNA: TGTGCTAGTGGTCACTACGAGCAGTACTTC. Residues: CASGHYEQYF.

The chain links TRBV4-2 to TRBJ1-4; no clear D. CDR3 length: 15 amino acids. The germline V gene has CDR1 LGHNA and CDR2 YNFKEQ. Trimming removed 2 bases from V and 7 bases from J, with 14 bases in between. CDR3 sequence (DNA): TGTGCCAGCAGCCAAATCTTGGGTGTTGGTGAAAAACTGTTTTTT. This translates into CASSQILGVGEKLFF.

CDR3 coding DNA: TGTGCCAGCGCCAGGACGCGGGAGTTCTTC. Amino acids: CASARTREFF. The chain uses TRBV28 and TRBJ2-1, with D perhaps TRBD2 (5 bases). The V end was cut by 8 bases, the J end by 14 bases, with 13 bases between. CDR1 MDHEN and CDR2 SYDVKM come from the germline V gene. The CDR3 has 10 amino acids.

The chain joins TRBV29-1 to TRBJ2-7, with D tentatively TRBD2 (6 bases). CDR3 length: 15 amino acids. Trimming took off 0 bases at V and 2 bases at J, with 14 bases between the two ends. CDR1 and CDR2 from the germline V gene are SQVTM and ANQGSEA. The DNA of the CDR3 is TGCAGCGTTGAAGATGAGAGGGGAGGAACCTACGAGCAGTACTTC. Translation gives CSVEDERGGTYEQYF.

By sample fraction, this clone is medium-sized. The V and J genes are TRBV19 and TRBJ2-1, with 10 bases matching TRBD2. This CDR3 has 13 amino acids. Germline lookup yields CDR1 LNHDA and CDR2 SQIVND (reference sequence). With V trimmed by 6 bases and J by 6 bases, 2 bases remained unmatched. For the CDR3, the DNA is TGTGCCAGTAGAACTAGCGGGACCAATGAGCAGTTCTTC. This encodes CASRTSGTNEQFF.

The chain joins TRBV5-6 to TRBJ1-2, with 8 nucleotides matching TRBD1. Germline V gene data show CDR1 as SGHDT and CDR2 as YYEEEE. With 4 bases clipped from V and 5 bases from J, the junction kept 10 bases outside the gene matches. This CDR3 is 15 amino acids long. The DNA for the CDR3 is TGTGCCAGCAGCCGGACAGGGAGGAATTCGTATGGCTACACCTTC. It translates to CASSRTGRNSYGYTF.

The rearrangement links TRBV10-3 to TRBJ1-1; no definite D call. CDR1 is ENHRY and CDR2 is SYGVKD in the germline V gene. The CDR3 length is 13 residues. Between the trimmed V and J ends, which lost 5 bases and 3 bases, there was a span of 10 bases. CDR3 sequence: CAISSREDTEAFF. CDR3 sequence (DNA): TGTGCCATCAGTTCTCGTGAGGACACTGAAGCTTTCTTT.

V usage is TRBV5-1 and J usage is TRBJ1-3; D might be TRBD1 (5 bases). With 7 bases removed from V and 0 bases from J, the gap between germline ends came to 20 bases. Germline values: CDR1 SGHRS, CDR2 YFSETQ. This CDR3 comprises 17 residues. The CDR3 DNA reads as TGCGCCAGCCGAACCGCCGTCGGGACGACCTCTGGAAACACCATATATTTT. This encodes CASRTAVGTTSGNTIYF.

The chain uses TRBV30 and TRBJ1-2, with D hard to call. Trimming left V 3 bases short and J 8 bases short, with 13 bases between. Germline-derived CDR1 and CDR2 are GTSNPN and SVGIG (reference sequence). The CDR3 contains 12 residues. CDR3 protein: CAWRAVYAGYTF. In DNA, the CDR3 is TGTGCCTGGAGGGCAGTTTACGCCGGCTACACCTTC.

The genes are TRBV6-1 and TRBJ1-5, with D uncertain. The CDR3 loop spans 15 amino acids. CDR1 and CDR2 from the germline V gene are MNHNS and SASEGT. V lost 3 bases, J lost 6 bases, and 15 bases lay in between. The CDR3 loop reads CASSESTGSGQPQHF. In DNA form, the CDR3 reads TGTGCCAGCAGTGAGTCTACGGGATCTGGTCAGCCCCAGCATTTT.

V gene TRBV5-1 combines with J gene TRBJ2-7; D gene unclear. Germline V CDR1 and CDR2: SGHRS, YFSETQ. This CDR3 has 13 residues. Trimming removed 6 bases from V and 2 bases from J, with 12 bases in between. The CDR3 protein is CASTSTETYEQYF. The CDR3 region has the DNA TGCGCCAGCACCTCGACGGAAACCTACGAGCAGTACTTC.